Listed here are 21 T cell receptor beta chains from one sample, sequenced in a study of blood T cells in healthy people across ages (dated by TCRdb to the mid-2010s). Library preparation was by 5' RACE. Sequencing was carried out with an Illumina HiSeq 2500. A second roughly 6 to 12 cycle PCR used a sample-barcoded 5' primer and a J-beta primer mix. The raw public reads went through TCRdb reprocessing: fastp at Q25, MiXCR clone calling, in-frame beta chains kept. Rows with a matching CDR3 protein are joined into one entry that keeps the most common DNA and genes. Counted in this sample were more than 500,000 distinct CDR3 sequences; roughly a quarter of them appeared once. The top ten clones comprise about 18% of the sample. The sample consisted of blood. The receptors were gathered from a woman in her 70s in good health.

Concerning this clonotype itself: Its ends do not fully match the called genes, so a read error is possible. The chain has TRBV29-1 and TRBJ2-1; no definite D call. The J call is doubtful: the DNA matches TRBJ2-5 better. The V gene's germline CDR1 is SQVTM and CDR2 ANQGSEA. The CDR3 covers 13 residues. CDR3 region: CSVESSLREPQYF. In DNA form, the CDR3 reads TGCAGCGTCGAGTCGTCACTAAGAGAGCCCCAGTACTTC.

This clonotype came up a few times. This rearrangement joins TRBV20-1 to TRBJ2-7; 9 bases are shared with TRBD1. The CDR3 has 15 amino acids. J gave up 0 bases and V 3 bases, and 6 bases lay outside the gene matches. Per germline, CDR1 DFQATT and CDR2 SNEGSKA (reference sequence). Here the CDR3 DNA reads TGCAGTGCTAGCGAGACAGGGGGAAGCTCCTACGAGCAGTACTTC. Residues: CSASETGGSSYEQYF.

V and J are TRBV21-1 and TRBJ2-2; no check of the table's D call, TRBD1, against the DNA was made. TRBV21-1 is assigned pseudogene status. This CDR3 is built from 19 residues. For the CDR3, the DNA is TGTGCCAGCAGCAAAGCACCCAGAGAAACAGGGGTGTCTACCGGGGAGCTGTTTTTT. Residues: CASSKAPRETGVSTGELFF.

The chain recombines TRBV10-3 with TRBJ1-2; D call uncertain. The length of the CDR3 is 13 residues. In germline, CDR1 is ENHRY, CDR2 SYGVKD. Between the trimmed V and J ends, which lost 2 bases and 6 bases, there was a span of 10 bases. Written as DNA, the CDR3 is TGTGCCATCAGTGAGGAGGGTAGCCATGGCTACACCTTC. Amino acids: CAISEEGSHGYTF.

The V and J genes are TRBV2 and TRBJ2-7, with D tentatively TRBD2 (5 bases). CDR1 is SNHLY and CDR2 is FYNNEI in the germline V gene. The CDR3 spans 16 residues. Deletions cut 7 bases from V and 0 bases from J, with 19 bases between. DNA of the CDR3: TGTGCCAGCAAAGAGGCGGCGGCGGGCAGCTCCTACGAGCAGTACTTC. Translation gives CASKEAAAGSSYEQYF.

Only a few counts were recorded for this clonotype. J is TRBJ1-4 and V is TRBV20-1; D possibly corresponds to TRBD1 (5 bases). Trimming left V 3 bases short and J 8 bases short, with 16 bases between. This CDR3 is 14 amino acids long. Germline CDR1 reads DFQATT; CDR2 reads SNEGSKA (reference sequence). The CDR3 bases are TGCAGTGCTAGTAGCAGGGCCTACGAGGAAAAACTGTTTTTT. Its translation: CSASSRAYEEKLFF.

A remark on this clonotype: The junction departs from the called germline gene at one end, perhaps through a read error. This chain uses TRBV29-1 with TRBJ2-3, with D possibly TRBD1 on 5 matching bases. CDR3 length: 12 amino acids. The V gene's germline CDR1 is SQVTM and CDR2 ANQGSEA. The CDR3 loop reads CSVGQNTDRQYF. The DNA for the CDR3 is TGCAGCGTTGGACAGAATACAGATAGGCAGTATTTT.

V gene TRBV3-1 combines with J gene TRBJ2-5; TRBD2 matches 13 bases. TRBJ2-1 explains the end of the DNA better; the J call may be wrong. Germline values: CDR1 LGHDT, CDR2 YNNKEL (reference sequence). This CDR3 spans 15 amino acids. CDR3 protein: CASSPWTSGGYEQFF. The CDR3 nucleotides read TGTGCCAGCAGCCCCTGGACTAGCGGGGGCTATGAGCAGTTCTTC.

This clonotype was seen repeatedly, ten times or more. The CDR3 protein is CASSLGDLNTEAFF. The DNA of the CDR3 is TGCGCCAGCAGCTTGGGAGATCTGAACACTGAAGCTTTCTTT. The chain combines TRBV5-1 with TRBJ1-1; D is uncertain. The CDR3 covers 14 residues. CDR1 is SGHRS and CDR2 is YFSETQ in the germline V gene. Between the trimmed V and J ends, which lost 0 bases and 0 bases, there was a span of 6 bases. The variable domain in full, completed from reference TRBV5-1 and TRBJ1-1, reads KAGVTQTPRYLIKTRGQQVTLSCSPISGHRSVSWYQQTPGQGLQFLFEYFSETQRNKGNFPGRFSGRQFSNSRSEMNVSTLELGDSALYLCASSLGDLNTEAFFGQGTRLTVV.

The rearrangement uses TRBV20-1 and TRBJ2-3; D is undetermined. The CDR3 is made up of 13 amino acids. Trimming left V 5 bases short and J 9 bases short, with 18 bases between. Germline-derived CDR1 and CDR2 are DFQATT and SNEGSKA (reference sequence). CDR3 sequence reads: CSAVQWAYETQYF. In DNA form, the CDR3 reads TGCAGTGCTGTGCAATGGGCGTACGAGACGCAGTATTTT.

As DNA, the CDR3 is TGCGCCAGCAGCTTCGTCTCCAGGAACACTGAAGCTTTCTTT. Amino acid sequence: CASSFVSRNTEAFF. This chain links TRBV5-1 with TRBJ1-1; no definite D call. The germline gives CDR1 SGHRS, CDR2 YFSETQ. The V and J ends lost 2 bases and 1 base respectively, with 9 bases between them. The CDR3 has 14 residues.

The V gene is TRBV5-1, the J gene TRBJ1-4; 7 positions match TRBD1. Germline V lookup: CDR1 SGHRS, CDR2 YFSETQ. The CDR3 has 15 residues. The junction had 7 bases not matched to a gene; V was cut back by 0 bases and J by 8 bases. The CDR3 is CASSLVGGSREKLFF. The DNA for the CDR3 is TGCGCCAGCAGCTTGGTAGGGGGCTCGAGGGAAAAACTGTTTTTT.

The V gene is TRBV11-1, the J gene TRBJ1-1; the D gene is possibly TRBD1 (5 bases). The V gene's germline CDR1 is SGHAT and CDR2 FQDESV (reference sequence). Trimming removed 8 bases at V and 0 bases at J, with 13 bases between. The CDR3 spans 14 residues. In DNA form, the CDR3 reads TGTGCCAGCGGGGCGAGGGAGCTGAACACTGAAGCTTTCTTT. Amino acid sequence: CASGARELNTEAFF.

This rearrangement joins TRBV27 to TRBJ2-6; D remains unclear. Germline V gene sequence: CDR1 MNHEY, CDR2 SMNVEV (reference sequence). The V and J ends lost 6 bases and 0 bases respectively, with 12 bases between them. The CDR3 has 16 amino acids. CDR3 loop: CASRDGPSSGANVLTF. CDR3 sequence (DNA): TGTGCCAGCAGGGATGGTCCTAGCTCTGGGGCCAACGTCCTGACTTTC. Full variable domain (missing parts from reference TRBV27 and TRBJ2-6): EAQVTQNPRYLITVTGKKLTVTCSQNMNHEYMSWYRQDPGLGLRQIYYSMNVEVTDKGDVPEGYKVSRKEKRNFPLILESPSPNQTSLYFCASRDGPSSGANVLTFGAGSRLTVL.

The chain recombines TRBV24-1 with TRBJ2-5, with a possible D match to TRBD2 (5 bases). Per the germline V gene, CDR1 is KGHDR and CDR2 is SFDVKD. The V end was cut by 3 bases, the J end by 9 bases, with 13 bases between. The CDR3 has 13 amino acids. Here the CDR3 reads CATSDKTSRPQYF. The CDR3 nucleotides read TGTGCCACCAGTGATAAAACTAGTCGGCCCCAGTACTTC.

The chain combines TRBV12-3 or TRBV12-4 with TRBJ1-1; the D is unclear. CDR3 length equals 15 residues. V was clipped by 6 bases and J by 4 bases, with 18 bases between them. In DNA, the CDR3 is TGTGCCAGCAGCGCCCGGTCCGCTCGGGGCACTGAAGCTTTCTTT. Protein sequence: CASSARSARGTEAFF.

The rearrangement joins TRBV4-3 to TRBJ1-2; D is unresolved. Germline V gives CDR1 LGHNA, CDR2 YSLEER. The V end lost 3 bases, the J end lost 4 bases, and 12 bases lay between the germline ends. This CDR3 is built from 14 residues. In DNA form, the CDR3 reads TGCGCCAGCAGCCACGGCGAGGCTACCTATGGCTACACCTTC. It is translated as CASSHGEATYGYTF.

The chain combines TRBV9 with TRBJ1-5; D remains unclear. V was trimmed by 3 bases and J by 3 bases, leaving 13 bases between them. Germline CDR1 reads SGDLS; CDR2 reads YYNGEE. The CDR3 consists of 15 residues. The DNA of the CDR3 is TGTGCCAGCAGCGAGGGCCCCGCCGACAATCAGCCCCAGCATTTT. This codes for CASSEGPADNQPQHF.

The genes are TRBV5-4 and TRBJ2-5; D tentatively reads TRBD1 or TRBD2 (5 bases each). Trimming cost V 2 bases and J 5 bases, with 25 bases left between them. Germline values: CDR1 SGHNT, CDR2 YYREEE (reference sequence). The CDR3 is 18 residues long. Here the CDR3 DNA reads TGTGCCAGCAGCTTATCTCACGGGGCAGATCAAACTAAGGAGACCCAGTACTTC. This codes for CASSLSHGADQTKETQYF.

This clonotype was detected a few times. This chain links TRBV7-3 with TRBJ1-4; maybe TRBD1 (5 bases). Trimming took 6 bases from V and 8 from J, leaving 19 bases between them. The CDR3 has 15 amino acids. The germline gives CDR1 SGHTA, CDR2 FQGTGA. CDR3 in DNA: TGTGCCAGCAGTCTCCGGGGGGGAAGTGGAGAAAAACTGTTTTTT. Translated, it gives CASSLRGGSGEKLFF.

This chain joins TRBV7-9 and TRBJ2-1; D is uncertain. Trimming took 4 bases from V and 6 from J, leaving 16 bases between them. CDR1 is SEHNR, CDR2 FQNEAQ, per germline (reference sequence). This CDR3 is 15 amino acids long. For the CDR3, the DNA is TGTGCCAGCAGCTCCCTGGAAGGGTCCGGCAATGAGCAGTTCTTC. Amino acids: CASSSLEGSGNEQFF.